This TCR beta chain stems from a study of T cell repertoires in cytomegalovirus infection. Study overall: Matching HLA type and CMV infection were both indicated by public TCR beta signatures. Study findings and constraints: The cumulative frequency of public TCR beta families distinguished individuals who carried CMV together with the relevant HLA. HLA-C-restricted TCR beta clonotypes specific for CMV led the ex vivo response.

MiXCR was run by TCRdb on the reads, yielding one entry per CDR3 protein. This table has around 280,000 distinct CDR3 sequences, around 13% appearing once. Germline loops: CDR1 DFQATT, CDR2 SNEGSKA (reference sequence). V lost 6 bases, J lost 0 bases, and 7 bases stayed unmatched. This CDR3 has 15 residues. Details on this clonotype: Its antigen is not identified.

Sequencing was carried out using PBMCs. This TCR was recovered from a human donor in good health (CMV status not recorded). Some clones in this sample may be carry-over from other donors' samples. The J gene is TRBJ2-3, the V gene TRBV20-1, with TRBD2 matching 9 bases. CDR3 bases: TGCAGTGCGCTTCGACTAGCGGTTAGCACAGATACGCAGTATTTT. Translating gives CSALRLAVSTDTQYF.